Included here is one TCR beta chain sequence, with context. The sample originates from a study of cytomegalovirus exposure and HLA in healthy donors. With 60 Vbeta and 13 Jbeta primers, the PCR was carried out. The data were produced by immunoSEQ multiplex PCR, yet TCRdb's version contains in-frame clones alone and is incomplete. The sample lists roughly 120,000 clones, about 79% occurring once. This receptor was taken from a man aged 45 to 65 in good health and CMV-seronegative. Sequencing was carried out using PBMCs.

The CDR3 loop reads CASSTQGGEMVYGYTF. The CDR3 nucleotides read TGTGCCAGCAGTACCCAAGGAGGAGAGATGGTCTATGGCTACACCTTC. This chain joins TRBV28 and TRBJ1-2; D call uncertain. CDR3 length: 16 amino acids. Trimming left V 5 bases short and J 4 bases short, with 20 bases between. Germline V gives CDR1 MDHEN, CDR2 SYDVKM.